The next 14 T cell receptor beta chains were all read from a single sample in a study of blood T cell repertoires in COVID-19. Assay used: immunoSEQ multiplex PCR; TCRdb lists only in-frame clones, some missing. The sample has approximately 150,000 clones; around 90% are singletons. Material: peripheral blood. These receptors were taken from a woman aged 55 to 70 with active or convalescent COVID-19.

The chain joins TRBV9 to TRBJ2-7; TRBD2 matches 10 bases. CDR1 is SGDLS and CDR2 is YYNGEE in the germline V gene. After removal of 0 bases from V and 1 base from J, the junction contained 1 base not matched to a gene. CDR3 length equals 15 residues. In nucleotides, the CDR3 is TGTGCCAGCAGCGTAGCTAGCGGGGGATCCTACGAGCAGTACTTC. This gives the protein CASSVASGGSYEQYF.

The J gene is TRBJ2-1, the V gene TRBV5-6, with 7 nucleotides matching TRBD2. The germline gives CDR1 SGHDT, CDR2 YYEEEE. Trimming cost V 4 bases and J 4 bases; bases outside gene matches: 8. The CDR3 runs to 15 residues. DNA for the CDR3: TGTGCCAGCAGCCTCGGCGGGGGTGGTTACAATGAGCAGTTCTTC. Its translation: CASSLGGGGYNEQFF.

The chain couples TRBV13 to TRBJ2-5; 9 nucleotides align to TRBD1. The V segment lost 4 bases and the J segment 3 bases; nucleotides outside the gene matches: 3. The germline V gene has CDR1 PRHDT and CDR2 FYEKMQ (reference sequence). The CDR3 has 14 residues. The CDR3 protein is CASSYRTGEETQYF. The CDR3 coding sequence is TGTGCCAGCAGCTATAGGACAGGGGAAGAGACCCAGTACTTC.

V usage is TRBV6-5 and J usage is TRBJ2-1; tentatively, D is TRBD2 (6 bases). CDR3 length: 14 amino acids. Trimming stripped 9 bases from V and 2 bases from J, with 14 bases between. Germline lookup yields CDR1 MNHEY and CDR2 SVGAGI. The CDR3 nucleotides are TGTGCCAGTCACGGGACTTATGCCTACAATGAGCAGTTCTTC. Translated, it gives CASHGTYAYNEQFF.

The J gene is TRBJ1-1, the V gene TRBV18; D is perhaps TRBD1 (6 bases). The CDR3 covers 13 residues. V was cut by 3 bases and J by 6 bases, with 11 bases left in between. The germline V gene has CDR1 KGHSH and CDR2 LQKENI. The CDR3 DNA is TGTGCCAGCTCACCGCCAGGGGTCCCTGAAGCTTTCTTT. Translating gives CASSPPGVPEAFF. Together with reference TRBV18 and TRBJ1-1, the CDR3 gives the full variable domain: NAGVMQNPRHLVRRRGQEARLRCSPMKGHSHVYWYRQLPEEGLKFMVYLQKENIIDESGMPKERFSAEFPKEGPSILRIQQVVRGDSAAYFCASSPPGVPEAFFGQGTRLTVV.

The chain couples TRBV6-6 to TRBJ1-5; D might be TRBD1 (6 bases). The CDR3 is made up of 16 amino acids. V lost 8 bases to trimming and J lost 0 bases, with 17 bases between them. Germline V gene sequence: CDR1 MNHNY, CDR2 SVGAGI (reference sequence). CDR3 protein: CASHGQGFNSNQPQHF. CDR3 DNA: TGTGCCAGCCATGGGCAGGGGTTCAATAGCAATCAGCCCCAGCATTTT.

The chain combines TRBV7-2 with TRBJ2-7; 8 nucleotides agree with TRBD1. CDR3 length: 14 residues. From germline, CDR1 is SGHTA and CDR2 FQGNSA. V was clipped by 4 bases and J by 2 bases; unmatched bases: 4. CDR3 protein: CASSSTGDPYEQYF. Written as DNA, the CDR3 is TGTGCCAGCAGCTCGACAGGGGACCCCTACGAGCAGTACTTC.

DNA of the CDR3: TGTGCCAGTAGCATCGGGGAGAGCTCCTACAATGAGCAGTTCTTC. Its protein is CASSIGESSYNEQFF. The chain couples TRBV19 to TRBJ2-1, with a tentative D call TRBD2 (5 bases). This CDR3 region has 15 residues. Germline V gives CDR1 LNHDA, CDR2 SQIVND (reference sequence). V was shortened by 6 bases and J by 0 bases, with 12 bases between the two germline ends.

The chain links TRBV5-1 to TRBJ2-5; D gene uncertain. CDR1 and CDR2 (germline): SGHRS, YFSETQ. This CDR3 comprises 14 residues. Trimming cost V 1 base and J 3 bases, with 10 bases left between them. CDR3 loop: CASSLSRLKETQYF. The CDR3 bases are TGCGCCAGCAGCTTGTCTAGGCTCAAAGAGACCCAGTACTTC.

The chain couples TRBV3-1 (or the pseudogene TRBV3-2) to TRBJ1-1; weak D call: TRBD1 (5 bases). Germline V CDR1 and CDR2: LGHDT, YNNKEL (reference sequence). The CDR3 runs 17 residues. Trimming shortened V by 3 bases and J by 5 bases, and 22 bases separated the two germline ends. The DNA for the CDR3 is TGTGCCAGCAGCCACTCGCGGGGGGTGCGGTTAGGGACTGAAGCTTTCTTT. It specifies CASSHSRGVRLGTEAFF.

Concerning this clone: Other nucleotide sequences in the sample specify the same CDR3. This chain connects TRBV29-1 to TRBJ2-7, with D tentatively TRBD1 (5 bases). The CDR3 is 12 residues long. Germline assignment: CDR1 SQVTM and CDR2 ANQGSEA. The ends were cut back, 6 bases at V and 2 bases at J, with 11 bases in the middle. CDR3 sequence reads: CSVARGPYEQYF. CDR3 bases: TGCAGCGTCGCTAGGGGTCCCTACGAGCAGTACTTC.

Here the CDR3 DNA reads TGTGCCATCAGTGAGTTTACAGGGAGCACAGATACGCAGTATTTT. Translation: CAISEFTGSTDTQYF. This sequence joins TRBV10-3 and TRBJ2-3, with a weak D call TRBD1 (6 bases). Germline V gene sequence: CDR1 ENHRY, CDR2 SYGVKD. The CDR3 has 15 amino acids. V lost 1 base and J 0 bases, leaving 8 bases between the germline ends.

The chain links TRBV7-2 to TRBJ2-3; 13 bases are a match to TRBD2. Germline CDR1 reads SGHTA; CDR2 reads FQGNSA. The length of the CDR3 is 18 residues. V shed 1 base and J 1 base; nucleotides not matched to a gene: 5. CDR3 sequence reads: CASSLEGLAGRGTDTQYF. For the CDR3, the DNA is TGTGCCAGCAGCTTAGAGGGACTAGCGGGGCGGGGCACAGATACGCAGTATTTT.

The chain recombines TRBV6-5 with TRBJ1-6; no clear D gene. CDR3 length: 13 amino acids. Germline CDR1 is MNHEY and CDR2 is SVGAGI. V was trimmed by 5 bases and J by 4 bases, leaving 6 bases between them. The chain's CDR3 is CASSRDYNSPLHF. As DNA, the CDR3 is TGTGCCAGCAGTAGAGATTATAATTCACCCCTCCACTTT.